The sequence of this T cell receptor (beta chain) was determined in a study of blood T cell repertoires in COVID-19. The ends lost 4 bases at V and 3 bases at J; junction bases unmatched: 4. Germline CDR1 is SGDLS and CDR2 is YYNGEE. CDR3 length equals 14 residues. This table comes from immunoSEQ multiplex PCR, and its TCRdb copy is limited to in-frame clones, with some not included. The sample contains about 52,000 clones, just under 90% of which appear only once. V and J are TRBV9 and TRBJ1-5, with 7 positions matching TRBD1. This clonotype was obtained from an elderly man with active or convalescent COVID-19. What was sequenced was peripheral blood. This CDR3 reads CASSMTGNNQPQHF. As DNA, the CDR3 is TGTGCCAGCAGCATGACAGGGAACAATCAGCCCCAGCATTTT.